This TCR beta chain was sequenced during a study of STAT5B mutations in CD4+ large granular lymphocyte leukemia. TCRdb's table, derived via immunoSEQ multiplex PCR, lists solely in-frame clones and lacks some. The table includes 37,000 or so clones, roughly 81% detected once. Germline loops: CDR1 MDHEN, CDR2 SYDVKM. Trimming cost V 1 base and J 10 bases, with 20 bases left between them. There are 17 residues in the CDR3. This clone came up a few times. The chain carries TRBV28 and TRBJ1-6; a possible D gene is TRBD1 (5 bases). The source is a human donor in good health. The sample comprised CD4+ T cells from blood buffy coats. CDR3 DNA sequence: TGTGCCAGCAGTTTATTCGGATCGGGACGGGACGGCTCACCCCTCCACTTT. This gives the protein CASSLFGSGRDGSPLHF.